This T cell receptor (beta chain) was sequenced during a study of cytomegalovirus exposure and HLA in healthy donors (dated by TCRdb to 2017 to 2019). Context from the whole study: An earlier analysis of a few hundred of the donors reported 276 Gb of sequence data and around 110 million unique TCR beta sequences obtained from some 200 million T cells. An early release that covered fewer than 750 HLA-typed donors contained around 330 gigabases of sequencing data and 65 million to 100 million unique TCR sequences. Of the roughly 400 genotyped donors, approximately 80% fell in the genetic ancestry cluster associated with self-reported Caucasian donors. The aim of the study was to test whether cataloging public T cell receptors could identify signatures of past pathogen exposure. The study used immunosequencing to profile the T cell repertoires of about 670 subjects and linked those repertoires to cytomegalovirus serostatus. A separate validation cohort of over 95 different subjects was used in addition to the 666-subject first cohort. The study combined high-throughput TCR immunosequencing, statistical association of individual TCRs with disease status, and machine learning to predict cytomegalovirus infection status. To study patterns of TCR occurrence, a later analysis re-analyzed previously published TCR beta repertoires from 666 donors and added high-resolution HLA genotyping. The later analysis used no new phenotypic data to find candidate immune exposures, relying instead on TCR beta sequences and their occurrence across donors. An earlier analysis of roughly 600 of the donors used high-throughput TCR beta sequencing to judge whether each TCR beta V gene segment behaved as functional or pseudogenic. Donor age, sex, ethnicity and CMV serostatus were collected together with the repertoire data. A later genetic analysis took genome-wide SNP genotypes for about three fifths of the 666 donors and used that subset as a discovery cohort. Every repertoire in the discovery cohort had been generated on one and the same sequencing platform. Class I and class II HLA loci were covered by the typing at four-digit resolution. The number of typed donors differed by locus: about 620-630 for A, B, C, DRB1 and DQB1; some 500 for DQA1; about 600 for DPA1; and around 470 for DPB1. Roughly five DR-DQ haplotypes were handled as single units for association and clustering, since linkage in the cohort was strong. On average, around 240,000 unique TCR beta nucleotide sequences were sequenced per donor among fewer than 500 genotyped donors of the cohort, with roughly 18% of those sequences being non-productive.

Libraries were made using the immunoSEQ multiplex PCR assay. A mixture of 60 forward primers for TCR Vbeta segments and 13 reverse primers for TCR Jbeta segments was used in the multiplex PCR. A multiplex PCR assay on genomic DNA amplified the CDR3 region of rearranged TCR beta genes. Amplified TCR beta libraries were sequenced as 87-base-pair reads on the Illumina HiSeq System. The authors' analysis ran thus. Across the 600 to 700 repertoires, a later analysis counted some 80 million unique TCR beta chains, roughly 11 million of which were shared by at least two donors. A nearest-neighbor algorithm error-corrected the raw reads and collapsed the reads into unique sequences, merging closely related sequences to remove PCR and sequencing errors. CDR3 sequences were aligned to IMGT reference sequences to assign V, D and J gene segments. For a sequence to be retained, a match of at least six nucleotides to both a V gene segment and a J gene segment was required. Rearrangements were classified as productive when the CDR3 lacked stop codons and remained in frame with V and J, and all other rearrangements were classified as non-productive. CDR3 was defined by IMGT convention, running from the second conserved V-encoded cysteine to the conserved J-encoded phenylalanine. The earlier analysis of 587 of the donors excluded sequences that lacked an unambiguous match to a single V gene segment. An earlier analysis of a few hundred of the donors classified V segments as functional when productive rearrangements were above 56.7% and as segregating when the standard deviation between donors was above 5%. A statistical classification framework was developed to diagnose cytomegalovirus status using the catalog of TCR beta chain sequences. In a later analysis, TCR nucleotide sequences were compared against IMGT/GENE-DB human TR gene sequences so that V and J genes could be assigned. In a later analysis, CDR3 sequences and most-parsimonious VDJ recombination scenarios were assigned using the TCRdist pipeline. In a later analysis, each TCR beta chain was defined by its CDR3 amino acid sequence together with its V-gene family, and reads without a unique V-gene family were excluded. A later analysis removed several hundred highly shared, low-generation-probability nucleotide sequences to deal with suspected cross-contamination and a sequencing artifact. In a later analysis, a clonal expansion index for each public chain was calculated from normalized within-repertoire ranks of inferred template counts. Generation probabilities in a later analysis came from a VDJ recombination model fitted to out-of-frame rearrangements, and those results were checked against IGoR. In a later analysis, TCR-TCR, TCR-HLA and TCR-CMV co-occurrence was scored with hypergeometric tests, and a repertoire-size bias correction was applied to TCR pairs. False discovery rates were estimated in a later analysis by permuting HLA or CMV assignments 20 times. In a later analysis, co-occurring TCRs were grouped using DBSCAN, with TCRdist sequence similarity added in when clustering inside HLA-allele-positive subsets. For co-occurrence clustering, repertoires with fewer than 30,000 or more than 120,000 public chains were excluded, along with roughly five repertoires with anomalous nucleotide sharing. TCRdb stores this immuneACCESS table with in-frame sequences only. Part of the clones is absent; in the studies checked, under half of the shortfall reflects unresolved V genes, and no reason is known for the rest. Clone size and V and J calls were adopted from that table, with D and trimming inferred from the DNA. The sample's table lists a count of over 65,000 clones. The top ten clonotypes cover around 1.1% of the sample.

The cohort was made up of about 670 healthy bone marrow donors. Cohort members were all nominally healthy when sampled, although unrecorded immune exposures were likely present. The donor tested CMV seronegative, placing the donor among the 300 to 400 seronegative members of the cohort. A peripheral blood sample was collected from each donor, and TCR beta sequencing was performed on peripheral blood mononuclear cells. The Qiagen DNeasy Blood Extraction Kit was used to extract genomic DNA from the blood cell samples. A note on this clone: Its specific antigen is unknown.

Taken from cysteine to phenylalanine, the CDR3 has 16 residues. This entry keeps only the CDR3 DNA: 48 bases, framed from base 1. V is pruned by 0 bases and J by 9 bases, leaving 8 bases of the junction without a gene match. CDR1 is given as MNHEY and CDR2 as SMNVEV, both from the germline V gene (reference sequence). The investigation overall reported the following: Correlated functional status among segregating V segments might reflect linkage disequilibrium, but an unknown experimental factor could not be ruled out. According to a later genetic analysis, donors in an Asian-associated ancestry cluster had fewer N-insertions in productive TCRs than the approximately 650-donor mean. A further reported finding was that TCR beta sequences accurately predicted the HLA-A and HLA-B alleles for most subjects in the first cohort. In both the original and validation cohorts, the classifier was reported to diagnose cytomegalovirus status with high specificity and sensitivity. V-gene and J-gene trimming of TCR beta chains was associated with a missense DCLRE1C variant in a later genetic analysis, and the association was replicated in an independent cohort. The study listed 150 to 200 TCR beta chains as associated with cytomegalovirus. The sequencing pipeline was judged likely to have produced a cluster of highly shared sequence variants as a technical artifact. A later analysis reported that several top co-occurrence clusters appeared linked to parvovirus B19, influenza, CMV and Epstein-Barr virus. A later analysis associated about 18,000 TCR beta sequences with specific HLA alleles at a false discovery rate of 0.05. Because some donors lacked HLA typing at each locus, the association tests relied only on the typed subset. Presence/absence analyses assumed roughly uniform sequencing depth across donors, an assumption that may not hold. A few of the identified cytomegalovirus-associated TCR beta chains were confirmed in vitro to be specific for cytomegalovirus antigens. It was suggested by the authors that the approach could potentially be generalized to other disease states and immunological phenotypes. In an earlier analysis of more than 450 of the donors, most TCR beta V segments were observed in productive rearrangements about 87% or about 30% of the time, broadly matching IMGT annotations. Because counts were too low, 15 to 20 rarely observed V segments, including chromosome 9 orphons, were left out of the earlier analysis of about 620 of the donors. For the cohort, immune exposure information was limited to CMV serostatus. A later analysis found that most CMV-associated TCR beta chains appeared HLA-restricted, with HLA associations seemingly driven largely by CMV exposure. Some IMGT-functional V segments, including TRBV6-2 and TRBV6-3, could not be told apart with the 87-base-pair reads, so those segments were excluded. This cohort had only TCR beta chains sequenced, and the lack of alpha or paired-chain data limited which features could be detected. While some public TCRs were present in many individuals, most TCR sequences turned up only very rarely across donors. Strong co-occurrence of HLA alleles, especially DR and DQ, made assigning TCR associations to individual alleles difficult. In a later analysis, TCR association rates were found to vary across HLA loci, with the most associated TCRs seen for DRB1 alleles and the fewest for HLA-C alleles. A later analysis found that HLA-associated TCR beta chains were more clonally expanded and had lower generation probabilities than equally common non-associated chains.

Recombination joined TRBV27 with TRBJ2-1; the central 10 bases match TRBD2. The source of this sequence is a woman aged 25 to 39 in good health and CMV-seronegative. The sample consisted of PBMCs. The CDR3 is CASSLSPSGSTVEQFF. The sequence in DNA is TGTGCCAGCAGTTTATCCCCTAGCGGGAGCACTGTTGAGCAGTTCTTC.